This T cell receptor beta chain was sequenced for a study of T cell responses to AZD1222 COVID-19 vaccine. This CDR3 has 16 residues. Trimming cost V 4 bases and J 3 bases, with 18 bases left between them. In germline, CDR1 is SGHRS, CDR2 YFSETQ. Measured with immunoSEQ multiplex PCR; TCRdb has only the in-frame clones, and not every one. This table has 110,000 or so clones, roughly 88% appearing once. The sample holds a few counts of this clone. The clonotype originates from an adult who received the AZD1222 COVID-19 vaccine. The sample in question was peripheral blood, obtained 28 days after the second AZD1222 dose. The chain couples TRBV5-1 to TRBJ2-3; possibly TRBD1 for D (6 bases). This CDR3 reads CASSGLGAGLTDTQYF. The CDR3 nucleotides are TGCGCCAGCAGCGGATTGGGGGCAGGGTTAACAGATACGCAGTATTTT.